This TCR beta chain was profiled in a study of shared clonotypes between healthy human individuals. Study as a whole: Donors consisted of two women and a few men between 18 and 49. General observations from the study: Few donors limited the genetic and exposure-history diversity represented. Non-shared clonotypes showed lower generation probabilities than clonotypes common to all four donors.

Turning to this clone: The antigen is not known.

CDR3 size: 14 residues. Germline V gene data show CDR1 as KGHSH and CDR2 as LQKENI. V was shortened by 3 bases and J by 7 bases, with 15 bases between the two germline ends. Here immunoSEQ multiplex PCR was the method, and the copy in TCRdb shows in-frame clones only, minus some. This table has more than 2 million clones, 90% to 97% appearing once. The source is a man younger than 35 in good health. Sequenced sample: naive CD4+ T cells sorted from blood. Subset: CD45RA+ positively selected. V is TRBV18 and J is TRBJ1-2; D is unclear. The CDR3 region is CASSPPWALGGYTF. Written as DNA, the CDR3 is TGTGCCAGCTCACCTCCTTGGGCGTTGGGTGGCTACACCTTC.